The next 20 T cell receptor beta chains were all read from a single sample in a study of human T cells and chemical hapten exposure (dated by TCRdb to 2020 to 2022). The library was made by RACE. Sequencing instrument: NextSeq 500. Clones were called with MiXCR by TCRdb after fastp trimmed the public reads at Q25, and only in-frame beta chains were retained. Each CDR3 protein gets just one entry, which takes the most common genes and DNA from the rows behind it. A total of around 130,000 distinct CDR3 sequences appear in this sample, about 10% of them only once. The ten largest clones add up to 1.2% to 1.5% of the sample. The label giving this sample's time point can be read as: patch test 2, 6 weeks after DPC sensitization. Explained via the paper, the treatment or condition label denotes: therapeutic diphenylcyclopropenone sensitization with weekly scalp DPC. The material sequenced was whole blood, taken in connection with sensitization to the hapten diphenylcyclopropenone (DPC). These receptors were obtained from a woman in her fifties or sixties with alopecia areata. Some clones in this sample may be carry-over from other donors' samples.

This clonotype occurred many times. V usage is TRBV18 and J usage is TRBJ2-1; TRBD2 matches 10 bases. This CDR3 spans 16 amino acids. Trimming cost V 3 bases and J 2 bases; bases outside gene matches: 4. CDR1 is KGHSH and CDR2 is LQKENI in the germline V gene. CDR3 region: CASSPGAGGPYNEQFF. The CDR3 coding sequence is TGTGCCAGCTCACCGGGAGCGGGAGGGCCCTACAATGAGCAGTTCTTC.

V and J are TRBV11-1 and TRBJ2-1, with 7 bases that match TRBD1. This CDR3 has 15 amino acids. Losses at the gene ends were 5 bases for V and 9 bases for J; bases not matched to a gene: 13. Germline V gives CDR1 SGHAT, CDR2 FQDESV (reference sequence). The CDR3 sequence is CASSPIPGQRGEQFF. DNA for the CDR3: TGTGCCAGCAGCCCGATACCGGGACAGAGGGGTGAGCAGTTCTTC.

This clonotype was observed a few times. The chain uses TRBV6-4 and TRBJ2-1; 9 positions match TRBD1. Germline trimming cut 0 bases from V and 8 bases from J; bases unmatched to any gene: 14. The CDR3 has 18 residues. Germline loops: CDR1 MRHNA, CDR2 SNTAGT. The CDR3 loop is CASSDSIEGTGSIHEQFF. The CDR3, as DNA: TGTGCCAGCAGTGACTCGATTGAGGGGACAGGGTCTATCCATGAGCAGTTCTTC.

V is TRBV20-1 and J is TRBJ2-7; TRBD1 aligns across 8 bases. V shed 5 bases, J shed 5 bases, and the junction held 11 bases outside the gene matches. Germline assignment: CDR1 DFQATT and CDR2 SNEGSKA (reference sequence). CDR3 size: 14 residues. The DNA of the CDR3 is TGCAGTGCTGGGGTGGACAGGGTTTTGCACGAGCAGTACTTC. It yields the protein CSAGVDRVLHEQYF.

This clonotype was seen a few times. The rearrangement joins TRBV5-6 to TRBJ2-7; D may correspond to TRBD1 or TRBD2 (5 bases each). The CDR3 runs 15 residues. Germline V gene sequence: CDR1 SGHDT, CDR2 YYEEEE. V gave up 0 bases and J gave up 3 bases, with 13 bases separating them. CDR3 sequence reads: CASSLVGVWHYEQYF. CDR3 in DNA: TGTGCCAGCAGCTTGGTGGGGGTCTGGCACTACGAGCAGTACTTC.

The V gene is TRBV29-1, the J gene TRBJ1-2, with D uncertain. From germline, CDR1 is SQVTM and CDR2 ANQGSEA. CDR3 size: 8 residues. The CDR3 DNA is TGCAACGCCCGTGGCTACACCTTC. This sequence encodes CNARGYTF.

This chain joins TRBV2 and TRBJ2-3; 9 nucleotides line up with TRBD1. Germline CDR1 reads SNHLY; CDR2 reads FYNNEI. The V and J ends lost 6 bases and 4 bases, in that order; junction bases with no gene match: 14. The CDR3 extends over 17 amino acids. CDR3 bases: TGTGCCAGCAGGCTAACCCCGGGACAGGGTTATGCAGATACGCAGTATTTT. Protein: CASRLTPGQGYADTQYF.

Of note for this clonotype: At one end, the junction sequence differs from germline, possibly due to a read error. This chain connects TRBV5-5 to TRBJ2-1, with TRBD2 matching over 10 bases. Germline CDR1 SGHKS, CDR2 YYEKEE (reference sequence). The CDR3 loop spans 15 amino acids. The CDR3 sequence is CASSFSGGRDNEQSF. In DNA, the CDR3 is TGTGCCAGCAGCTTTAGCGGGGGGCGCGACAATGAGCAGTCCTTC.

Only a few counts were recorded for this clonotype. The chain uses TRBV30 and TRBJ2-2; 7 bases are shared with TRBD1. V was pared by 3 bases and J by 1 base, with 2 bases of the junction left unmatched. Germline assignment: CDR1 GTSNPN and CDR2 SVGIG (reference sequence). The CDR3 has 14 amino acids. This CDR3 reads CAWRGQVNTGELFF. In nucleotides, the CDR3 is TGTGCCTGGAGAGGACAGGTGAACACCGGGGAGCTGTTTTTT.

This clonotype appeared many times. The chain employs TRBV4-3 and TRBJ2-1; 8 nucleotides line up with TRBD1. J gave up 9 bases and V 3 bases, and 10 bases lay outside the gene matches. The CDR3 contains 15 residues. In germline, CDR1 is LGHNA, CDR2 YSLEER. CDR3 DNA sequence: TGCGCCAGCAGCCATGCCGGGACAGGCCAACCTGAGCAGTTCTTC. Encoded protein: CASSHAGTGQPEQFF.

This clonotype occurred many times. The chain employs TRBV28 and TRBJ1-6; tentatively, D is TRBD1 (5 bases). CDR1 and CDR2 from the germline V gene are MDHEN and SYDVKM. Trimming removed 4 bases from V and 8 bases from J, with 15 bases in between. The CDR3 length is 15 residues. CDR3 in DNA: TGTGCCAGCAGTTCAAAGGGGAGTCGGTATTCACCCCTCCACTTT. It translates to CASSSKGSRYSPLHF.

The chain links TRBV30 to TRBJ1-5; 8 bases agree with TRBD1. The CDR3 has 18 residues. Germline V CDR1 and CDR2: GTSNPN, SVGIG (reference sequence). V gave up 3 bases and J gave up 0 bases; unmatched junction bases: 13. The CDR3 DNA follows: TGTGCCTGGAGCCCGACCCCGCAGGGGGCCTATAGCAATCAGCCCCAGCATTTT. This sequence encodes CAWSPTPQGAYSNQPQHF. The variable domain in full, with the rest retrieved from reference TRBV30 and TRBJ1-5, is SQTIHQWPATLVQPVGSPLSLECTVEGTSNPNLYWYRQAAGRGLQLLFYSVGIGQISSEVPQNLSASRPQDRQFILSSKKLLLSDSGFYLCAWSPTPQGAYSNQPQHFGDGTRLSIL.

At least ten counts were recorded for this clonotype. At one of its ends the junction is not consistent with the germline gene, which may arise from a read error. The chain carries TRBV19 and TRBJ2-1; 9 nucleotides align to TRBD2. The germline CDR1 and CDR2 sequences are LNHDA and SQIVND (reference sequence). The CDR3 is 14 residues long. CDR3 DNA: TGTGCCAGTAGTGGTCTAGCGGGATACATTGAGCAGTTCTTC. Its translation is CASSGLAGYIEQFF.

This clonotype has a handful of counts. J is TRBJ2-5 and V is TRBV25-1, with 10 bases fitting TRBD1. The CDR3 has 16 residues. The V gene end was trimmed by 0 bases and the J gene end by 5 bases; junction bases not matched to a gene: 6. Germline CDR1 MGHDK, CDR2 SYGVNS. CDR3: CASSEYRTGGSETQYF. The CDR3 nucleotides read TGTGCCAGCAGTGAATATAGGACAGGGGGGTCGGAGACCCAGTACTTC.

The rearrangement uses TRBV18 and TRBJ1-5; a possible D gene is TRBD1 (5 bases). The V gene's germline CDR1 is KGHSH and CDR2 LQKENI. This CDR3 region has 12 residues. V lost 3 bases and J lost 9, with 9 bases in between. Here the CDR3 DNA reads TGTGCCAGCTCACCGGGGGACCGGCCCCAGCATTTT. This codes for CASSPGDRPQHF.

There are many counts of this clonotype. The chain employs TRBV7-8 and TRBJ2-1, with TRBD2 matching over 10 bases. V shed 1 base, J shed 7 bases, and the junction held 4 bases outside the gene matches. This CDR3 is built from 15 residues. CDR1 is SGHVS and CDR2 is FQNEAQ in the germline V gene. CDR3 protein: CASSLELAGVNEQFF. DNA for the CDR3: TGTGCCAGCAGCTTAGAGCTAGCGGGAGTGAATGAGCAGTTCTTC. The full variable domain, its missing parts supplied by reference TRBV7-8 and TRBJ2-1, is GAGVSQSPRYKVAKRGQDVALRCDPISGHVSLFWYQQALGQGPEFLTYFQNEAQLDKSGLPSDRFFAERPEGSVSTLKIQRTQQEDSAVYLCASSLELAGVNEQFFGPGTRLTVL.

This clonotype was seen more than once but under ten times. The gene calls are TRBV27 and TRBJ2-7, with D tentatively TRBD2 (5 bases). The CDR3 is 16 residues long. The V gene's germline CDR1 is MNHEY and CDR2 SMNVEV (reference sequence). V lost 5 bases to trimming and J lost 2 bases, with 19 bases between them. The CDR3 bases are TGTGCCAGCAGTGACGTCGGGATCCAAGGCACCTACGAGCAGTACTTC. Its translation: CASSDVGIQGTYEQYF.

This clonotype turned up a few times. This sequence joins TRBV28 and TRBJ2-1; TRBD2 is a possible D gene (5 bases). The CDR3 covers 16 residues. The germline gives CDR1 MDHEN, CDR2 SYDVKM. Trimming removed 2 bases from V and 5 bases from J, with 16 bases in between. The CDR3 bases are TGTGCCAGCAGTTTAAGTGGCGGGTGGGTGGACAATGAGCAGTTCTTC. It is translated as CASSLSGGWVDNEQFF.

This chain links TRBV18 with TRBJ2-5, with a possible D match to TRBD1 (5 bases). Germline V gene data show CDR1 as KGHSH and CDR2 as LQKENI. CDR3 length: 15 amino acids. The V gene lost 0 bases and the J gene lost 4 bases, with 12 bases spanning the gap. Here the CDR3 DNA reads TGTGCCAGCTCACCACCTGGGGCAGGGTCAGAGACCCAGTACTTC. Translated, it gives CASSPPGAGSETQYF.

The chain uses TRBV5-4 and TRBJ2-1; D might be TRBD2 (6 bases). Germline V lookup: CDR1 SGHNT, CDR2 YYREEE (reference sequence). Deletions cut 0 bases from V and 7 bases from J, with 14 bases between. The CDR3 consists of 15 residues. The CDR3 reads CASSLGTTVANEQFF. In DNA form, the CDR3 reads TGTGCCAGCAGCTTGGGGACTACAGTGGCGAATGAGCAGTTCTTC.